The rows below give T cell receptor beta chains drawn from one sample of a study of T cell changes during pregnancy in multiple sclerosis. Repertoires were generated with immunoSEQ multiplex PCR, while TCRdb's copy carries only in-frame clones and drops some. This table holds approximately 40,000 clones, around 96% found once. The sequenced sample was peripheral blood, obtained in the second trimester of pregnancy. The source is a female donor with multiple sclerosis, enrolled in a pregnancy study. Both conserved end residues are part of each CDR3. The order of the fields is J gene, clone size, D gene, V gene, CDR3 protein, CDR3 DNA. D genes are given only for firm matches. Where a row states a size, it is once, few, many or the class of an expanded clone; other rows omit it.

TRBJ1-1	.	.	TRBV6-1	CASQVPSLNTEAFF	TGTGCCAGCCAGGTCCCCTCCTTGAACACTGAAGCTTTCTTT
TRBJ2-5	.	TRBD2	TRBV2	CASRGGLASETQYF	TGTGCCAGCAGAGGGGGACTAGCTTCAGAGACCCAGTACTTC
TRBJ1-6	few	TRBD1	TRBV6-5	CASSPWRGQNSPLHF	TGTGCCAGCAGTCCCTGGAGGGGACAGAATTCACCCCTCCACTTT
TRBJ2-2	once	TRBD1	TRBV11-3	CASSFGPRGQNTGELFF	TGTGCCAGCAGCTTCGGGCCCAGGGGGCAAAACACCGGGGAGCTGTTTTTT
TRBJ2-5	.	.	TRBV29-1	CSVEYRQGWETQYF	TGCAGCGTTGAGTACCGGCAGGGCTGGGAGACCCAGTACTTC
TRBJ1-2	.	.	TRBV7-3	CASSAIQGEGYGYTF	TGTGCCAGCAGCGCCATACAGGGAGAGGGCTATGGCTACACCTTC
TRBJ2-7	.	TRBD2	TRBV5-1	CASSAGTSGRGEQYF	TGCGCCAGCAGCGCCGGGACTAGCGGGAGGGGCGAGCAGTACTTC
TRBJ1-4	medium-sized	.	TRBV12-5	CASGKAGRDEKLFF	TGTGCTAGTGGCAAAGCAGGGCGCGACGAAAAACTGTTTTTT
TRBJ2-6	.	.	TRBV2	CATQGGPHMVGANVLTF	TGTGCCACCCAGGGGGGCCCTCACATGGTTGGGGCCAACGTCCTGACTTTC
TRBJ1-1	.	.	TRBV11-3	CASSLEEYTEAFF	TGTGCCAGCAGCTTAGAAGAGTACACTGAAGCTTTCTTT
TRBJ2-7	.	.	TRBV2	CASSDVPRGEQYF	TGTGCCAGCAGTGATGTCCCTAGGGGCGAGCAGTACTTC
TRBJ2-5	.	TRBD2	TRBV6-5	CASKISGRAVQTQYF	TGTGCCAGCAAGATTAGCGGGAGGGCCGTGCAGACCCAGTACTTC
TRBJ1-5	.	.	TRBV7-2	CASSLERGSNQPQHF	TGTGCCAGCAGCTTAGAACGGGGGAGCAATCAGCCCCAGCATTTT
TRBJ2-1	.	TRBD2	TRBV11-2	CASSLDMGLGEYNEQFF	TGTGCCAGCAGCTTAGATATGGGACTAGGCGAATACAATGAGCAGTTCTTC
TRBJ1-6	.	TRBD1	TRBV10-1	CASSKGQGLSPLHF	TGCGCCAGCAGTAAGGGACAGGGACTTTCACCCCTCCACTTT
TRBJ1-2	.	.	TRBV7-2	CASSLVQSYGYTF	TGTGCCAGCAGCTTAGTACAGAGTTATGGCTACACCTTC
TRBJ1-2	once	.	TRBV6-1	CASSEFPLDFYGYTF	TGTGCCAGCAGTGAATTCCCCCTAGACTTCTATGGCTACACCTTC
TRBJ2-1	.	TRBD2	TRBV19	CASSPRGGGSGAEGEQFF	TGTGCCAGTAGTCCCCGCGGGGGGGGTAGCGGGGCCGAGGGTGAGCAGTTCTTC
TRBJ2-2	few	.	TRBV15	CATSPQRGTGELFF	TGTGCCACCAGCCCACAGAGGGGGACCGGGGAGCTGTTTTTT
TRBJ2-7	.	.	TRBV6-5	CASRADRKTYEQYF	TGTGCCAGCAGAGCGGACAGAAAGACCTACGAGCAGTACTTC
TRBJ2-7	.	TRBD1	TRBV2	CASSDPGQGLSYEQYF	TGTGCCAGCAGTGACCCAGGACAGGGCTTGTCCTACGAGCAGTACTTC
TRBJ2-2	.	TRBD1	TRBV11-2	CASSSVKQGWTGELFF	TGTGCCAGCAGCTCCGTCAAACAGGGGTGGACCGGGGAGCTGTTTTTT
TRBJ1-2	.	TRBD1	TRBV4-3	CASSQDRWAQGANYGYTF	TGCGCCAGCAGCCAAGATAGGTGGGCCCAGGGGGCGAACTATGGCTACACCTTC
TRBJ1-1	.	TRBD1	TRBV27	CASRTGGTEAFF	TGTGCCAGCAGAACAGGGGGCACTGAAGCTTTCTTT
TRBJ1-6	.	.	TRBV27	CASSPRINYNSPLHF	TGTGCCAGCAGTCCCAGGATCAACTATAATTCACCCCTCCACTTT
TRBJ1-4	.	.	TRBV5-5	CASSLEGVTNEKLFF	TGTGCCAGCAGCTTGGAGGGAGTTACTAATGAAAAACTGTTTTTT
TRBJ2-5	.	.	TRBV7-9	CASSLGGGPRETQYF	TGTGCCAGCAGCTTAGGGGGGGGCCCGAGAGAGACCCAGTACTTC
TRBJ2-1	.	TRBD1	TRBV5-1	CASSSGTAIYNEQFF	TGCGCCAGCAGCTCCGGGACAGCGATCTACAATGAGCAGTTCTTC
TRBJ2-3	.	.	TRBV19	CASSRGAGGTDTQYF	TGTGCCAGTAGTAGGGGGGCGGGGGGCACAGATACGCAGTATTTT
TRBJ2-7	.	.	TRBV10-2	CASNPQGIAYEQYF	TGCGCCAGCAATCCACAGGGAATCGCCTACGAGCAGTACTTC
TRBJ2-7	.	.	TRBV7-9	CASSLRAGGSYEQYF	TGTGCCAGCAGCTTACGGGCCGGGGGATCCTACGAGCAGTACTTC
TRBJ2-3	.	.	TRBV7-3	CASSQTGSSDTQYF	TGTGCCAGCAGCCAGACAGGATCTTCAGATACGCAGTATTTT
TRBJ1-1	.	.	TRBV23-1	CASSQSPKWAEPTEAFF	TGCGCCAGCAGTCAATCACCAAAATGGGCCGAGCCCACTGAAGCTTTCTTT
TRBJ2-4	.	.	TRBV19	CASQSGTKNIQYF	TGTGCCAGTCAGTCGGGGACCAAAAACATTCAGTACTTC
TRBJ2-5	.	TRBD1	TRBV5-4	CASSFHRGLETQYF	TGTGCCAGCAGCTTCCACAGGGGGCTGGAGACCCAGTACTTC
TRBJ2-1	.	TRBD2	TRBV14	CASRLSGATNEQFF	TGTGCCAGCAGACTTAGCGGGGCTACAAATGAGCAGTTCTTC
TRBJ1-2	.	.	TRBV19	CASAPSNYGYTF	TGTGCCAGTGCGCCATCCAACTATGGCTACACCTTC
TRBJ2-3	.	.	TRBV19	CASSIPHDSSTDTQYF	TGTGCCAGTAGTATCCCCCACGACTCTAGCACAGATACGCAGTATTTT